Listed below are T cell receptor beta chains from one sample, sequenced in a study of blood T cell repertoires in COVID-19. Profiled with immunoSEQ multiplex PCR; TCRdb holds only in-frame clones, not every one. The top ten clones hold 2% to 3% of a sample with 250,000 to 350,000 clones, 75% to 90% of them seen once. Sequencing used peripheral blood. The receptor set was obtained from a man younger than 35 with active or convalescent COVID-19. The CDR3 runs from the conserved cysteine through the conserved F or W. A D gene is named only where the DNA matches it firmly. Size is stated for part of the rows, as once, few or many counts, or as a class when the clone is expanded.

d_gene,abundance,len,j_gene,v_gene,CDR3nt,CDR3aa
-,-,12,TRBJ1-1,TRBV7-8,TGTGCCAGCAGCACGGGGAACACTGAAGCTTTCTTT,CASSTGNTEAFF
-,once,13,TRBJ2-7,TRBV7-2,TGTGCCAGCAGCTTAACGACTTTCTACGAGCAGTACTTC,CASSLTTFYEQYF
TRBD1,-,14,TRBJ1-4,TRBV27,TGTGCCAGCAGCATTGGACAGGGGAATGAAAAACTGTTTTTT,CASSIGQGNEKLFF
-,-,13,TRBJ1-5,TRBV2,TGTGCCAGCAGTGAAGTGCGCGAGCAGCCCCAGCATTTT,CASSEVREQPQHF
TRBD2,-,15,TRBJ2-3,TRBV14,TGTGCCAGCAGCCAAGGGACTAGCGGGACAGATACGCAGTATTTT,CASSQGTSGTDTQYF
TRBD2,-,15,TRBJ2-7,TRBV3-1/TRBV3-2,TGTGCCAGCAGCCAAGTTGGACTAGTCCTGTACGAGCAGTACTTC,CASSQVGLVLYEQYF
-,once,15,TRBJ1-2,TRBV15,TGTGCCACCAGCAGAAGAACAGATTCTATCTATGGCTACACCTTC,CATSRRTDSIYGYTF
TRBD2,-,16,TRBJ2-7,TRBV6-5,TGTGCCAGCAGTTACTCCGTGACGGGAGGGACCTACGAGCAGTACTTC,CASSYSVTGGTYEQYF
-,-,18,TRBJ1-3,TRBV28,TGTGCCAGCAGTTTACTCCCTTTGGGGGGGCGGCATGGAAACACCATATATTTT,CASSLLPLGGRHGNTIYF
TRBD1,-,15,TRBJ1-2,TRBV4-3,TGCGCCAGCAGCCGAGCAACAGGGGGCAATTATGGCTACACCTTC,CASSRATGGNYGYTF
TRBD2,-,15,TRBJ2-3,TRBV7-2,TGTGCCAGCAGCCTCAGCGGGACCACGGGAGATACGCAGTATTTT,CASSLSGTTGDTQYF
-,-,16,TRBJ2-6,TRBV19,TGTGCCAGTAGCGTATCGTTGGGACAACGGGCCAACGTCCTGACTTTC,CASSVSLGQRANVLTF
-,-,14,TRBJ1-3,TRBV6-5,TGTGCCAGCAGTTGGGGGGGTGCTGGAAACACCATATATTTT,CASSWGGAGNTIYF
-,-,18,TRBJ2-3,TRBV7-2,TGTGCCAGCCGGAATGGGGCTAGATTGGGGCGTAGCACAGATACGCAGTATTTT,CASRNGARLGRSTDTQYF
-,-,15,TRBJ1-4,TRBV9,TGTGCCAGCAGCGTAAGTTGGGAGGCTAGTGGAAAACTGTTTTTT,CASSVSWEASGKLFF
-,-,13,TRBJ2-5,TRBV7-9,TGTGCCAGCAGCTTCAAAGCGGGAGAGACCCAGTACTTC,CASSFKAGETQYF
-,-,15,TRBJ1-1,TRBV13,TGTGCCAGCAGCTTAGGGGGACTGATGAACACTGAAGCTTTCTTT,CASSLGGLMNTEAFF
-,-,14,TRBJ1-2,TRBV10-2,TGCGCCAGCAGTGAAGATCAGGGGATACGTGGCTACACCTTC,CASSEDQGIRGYTF
-,-,11,TRBJ2-2,TRBV7-9,TGTGCCAGCATTCCTTCGGGGGAGCTGTTTTTT,CASIPSGELFF
-,-,15,TRBJ2-7,TRBV14,TGTGCCAGCAGCCCACGTTGGGGGGTAGTCTACGAGCAGTACTTC,CASSPRWGVVYEQYF
-,-,16,TRBJ1-3,TRBV12-5,TGTGCTAACGAGGTATGGGGGCGAAGCTCTGGAAACACCATATATTTT,CANEVWGRSSGNTIYF
-,-,14,TRBJ2-7,TRBV11-1,TGTGCCAGCACAGGGGATTTTGACCAGGGCGAGCAGTACTTC,CASTGDFDQGEQYF
TRBD2,once,15,TRBJ2-1,TRBV15,TGTGCCACCAGCAGAGCCGGGACTAGCCTTGGTGAGCAGTTCTTC,CATSRAGTSLGEQFF
TRBD2,-,17,TRBJ2-5,TRBV7-8,TGTGCCAGCAGCTTAGCCCGACTAGCGGATACCCAAGAGACCCAGTACTTC,CASSLARLADTQETQYF
-,once,13,TRBJ1-2,TRBV28,TGTGCCAGCAGTTTAACGGGGGTTAACGGCTACACCTTC,CASSLTGVNGYTF
TRBD1,-,15,TRBJ1-1,TRBV7-2,TGTGCCAGCAGCGGGACCGGGACAGCGAACACTGAAGCTTTCTTT,CASSGTGTANTEAFF
-,-,16,TRBJ1-5,TRBV4-1,TGCGCCAGATCGGCCTCATCAGGGGATTCAGGGCAGCCCCAGCATTTT,CARSASSGDSGQPQHF
TRBD2,-,13,TRBJ2-3,TRBV18,TGTGCCAGCCGGAGGGGAGGGCCCGATACGCAGTATTTT,CASRRGGPDTQYF
TRBD1,-,15,TRBJ1-1,TRBV9,TGTGCCAGCAGCCGTACGGACAGGGCGAACACTGAAGCTTTCTTT,CASSRTDRANTEAFF
-,-,12,TRBJ2-2,TRBV29-1,TGCAGCGTTGCAGTCGACACCGGGGAGCTGTTTTTT,CSVAVDTGELFF
-,-,14,TRBJ1-3,TRBV7-9,TGTGCCAGCAGCCCTACGAGCTCTGGAAACACCATATATTTT,CASSPTSSGNTIYF